This T cell receptor (beta chain) was profiled in a study of identical twins (dated by TCRdb to the mid-2010s). Regarding the research as a whole: To test whether fetal clonotypes persist, the study used deep sequencing on TCR alpha and beta repertoires from monozygotic twins, unrelated adults of various ages, and cord blood. To rule out contamination, replicate twin experiments were performed at different times with different library preparation protocols.

The investigation overall reported the following: In monozygotic twins, out-of-frame TCR alpha sharing was systematically underestimated by recombination models, although the models agreed with sharing between unrelated individuals. Because the same donors could not be followed over many years, the conclusions depended on cross-sectional statistical analysis. Compared with coincidental sharing between unrelated individuals, out-of-frame TCR alpha sequences shared between twins showed an excess of sequences with low generation probability. The excess sharing between twins in beta out-of-frame sequences was weaker because fewer shared sequences reduced the signal-to-noise ratio. Zero-insertion analyses could be partly confounded by invariant T cells such as MAIT and iNKT, although diverse VJ usage argued against such confounding for most clonotypes. Abundant cord blood beta clonotypes carried fewer insertions; young adult naive repertoires showed a weaker similar trend, while memory repertoires showed none.

The protocol used for the library was 5' RACE. Sequencing was performed on an Illumina HiSeq 2000. A universal primer binding site was added through template switching, and the final cDNA carried a unique molecular identifier so that TCR cDNA molecules could be counted accurately. Specific primers in the conserved constant-segment region were used to synthesize first-strand cDNA for TCR alpha and beta chains. To control for contamination, each cDNA library was double barcoded with a SMART-Mk sample barcode plus Illumina barcodes. Two successive PCR steps introduced TruSeq adapter sequences along with Illumina sample barcodes. Sequencing of the TCR alpha and beta cDNA libraries was done on the Illumina HiSeq platform using custom primers. On the authors' methods: MiGEC processed the raw reads to extract unique molecular identifiers, while MiXCR was used to determine the CDR3 positions. For each individual, recombination models were inferred using an EM algorithm with the repgenHMM and IGoR tools. The tcR package in R was used for shared clonotype analysis, with sharing normalized by the product of cloneset sizes. Out-of-frame nonproductive sequences were analyzed to study raw recombination free of thymic and clonal selection effects. TCRdb's own reprocessing of the public reads used fastp at Q25 and MiXCR and kept productive beta chains. Duplicate CDR3 protein sequences are folded into a single record with the most common DNA and genes. TCRdb's processing, not the authors' own work, is the source of the V and J calls. Across this sample there are 450,000 or so distinct CDR3 sequences, with approximately 25% seen only once. Over 2.5% of the sample lies in the top ten.

The table lists this clonotype with a few counts. Its cognate antigen has yet to be identified. No quality values exist for individual bases; no much larger clone is one base distant. The CDR3 starts with the cysteine, ends with the phenylalanine, and has 14 residues. Only the CDR3 DNA stays, 42 bases, in frame from base 1. Clipping removes 1 base from V and 9 bases from J, with 7 as the unmatched junction base count. The germline V gene (reference sequence) gives CDR1 as SEHNR and CDR2 as FQNEAQ. All donors were healthy Caucasians. The twin cohort consisted of three pairs of female monozygotic twins, all aged about 18 to 30 years. Positive isolation kits from Invitrogen were used to isolate the CD4+ and CD8+ T cell populations. Another study also made use of these data, one on T cells expressing NK-cell markers. As the second paper documents: TCR beta-chain repertoires were profiled in sorted CD3+CD56+NKG2C+, CD3+CD56+NKG2C- and CD3+CD56-NKG2C+ T-cell subsets from several donors. Among the eight sequenced donors, seven were HCMV-seropositive and one was HCMV-seronegative. In several experiments an anti-gammadeltaTCR antibody was added to restrict sorting to alphabetaTCR-expressing T cells. In a handful of donors, the dominant CD3+CD56+NKG2C+ clonotypes ranked among the top 10 CD8+ clonotypes, making up about 1.0-8% of CD8+ T cells. Those dominant clonotypes were again the most abundant among CD3+CD56-NKG2C+ cells in four donors, at roughly 28.3-60.1%. Whether the expanded NKG2C-expressing T cell clones were specific for HCMV antigens was left unclear. Randomly selected healthy volunteers, three men and five women, were used as the eight sequenced donors. HCMV serostatus was determined by detecting HCMV-specific IgG in serum with a commercial ELISA kit. Reads were demultiplexed and grouped by UMI with MIGEC, and clonotypes were assembled and quantified with MiTCR. To exclude erroneous sequences, only TCR cDNA sequences supported by at least two reads were retained. The tcR package was used for downstream repertoire analysis, and clonotypes were matched across fractions by CDR3 nucleotide sequence plus V segment. VDJmatch was used to annotate antigen specificity against VDJdb, with one amino acid substitution in CDR3 allowed.

Sample: CD4+ T cells sorted from blood. The chain was built from TRBV7-9 and TRBJ1-2, with 8 middle bases fitting TRBD1. The receptor's source is a woman under 30 in good health. Here is the DNA: TGTGCCAGCAGCTTAGAATTGACAGGGGAAAGCTACACCTTC. Its protein reads: CASSLELTGESYTF.